A selection of T cell receptor beta chains follows, all from one sample in a study of cytomegalovirus exposure and HLA in healthy donors. The repertoire was sequenced with immunoSEQ multiplex PCR; TCRdb's copy has only in-frame clones and lacks some. Here the sample spans some 220,000 clones, around 80% being singletons. The sequenced sample was PBMCs. These receptors were obtained from a boy younger than 18 in good health and CMV-seronegative. Both conserved end residues are part of each CDR3. Fields, in order: V gene, J gene, CDR3 length, D gene, clone size, CDR3 DNA, CDR3 protein. The D gene is left open where the match is weak. Part of the rows lack a size; the others show once, few, many or a class for expanded clones.

TRBV4-2	TRBJ2-2	18	TRBD2	-	TGTGCCAGCAGCCAAGAATTGTGGTGGGCTAGCGGGACCGGGGAGCTGTTTTTT	CASSQELWWASGTGELFF
TRBV6-4	TRBJ2-1	13	-	-	TGTGCCAGCAGTGAACTCGTTTACAATGAGCAGTTCTTC	CASSELVYNEQFF
TRBV7-3	TRBJ1-1	16	-	-	TGTGCCAGCAGCTTATGGGGGGGCGCCCATAGCACTGAAGCTTTCTTT	CASSLWGGAHSTEAFF
TRBV25-1	TRBJ2-5	11	-	-	TGTGCCAGCAGTACCCGAACAATTCGGTACTTC	CASSTRTIRYF
TRBV29-1	TRBJ1-3	11	TRBD1	-	TGCAGCGCCTGGACAGGACTTACCATATATTTT	CSAWTGLTIYF
TRBV5-4	TRBJ2-1	13	-	-	TGTGCCAGCAGCCCGGTCATCTACAATGAGCAGTTCTTC	CASSPVIYNEQFF
TRBV10-3	TRBJ2-3	14	-	-	TGTGCCATCAGTGGGCTAGCGAGCACAGATACGCAGTATTTT	CAISGLASTDTQYF
TRBV7-2	TRBJ1-1	13	TRBD1	-	TGTGCCAGCAGCGCTTACAGGGGAACTGAAGCTTTCTTT	CASSAYRGTEAFF
TRBV6-5	TRBJ2-1	15	-	once	TGTGCCAGCAGTTACTCCTCGGGAGAGCTTGGGGAGCAGTTCTTC	CASSYSSGELGEQFF
TRBV30	TRBJ1-1	11	-	-	TGTGCCTGGAGAGTTACTTCTGAGGCTTTCTTT	CAWRVTSEAFF
TRBV25-1	TRBJ1-2	16	-	-	TGTGCCAGCAGTCCCTCTCTCCTGGGGGGGAACTATGGCTACACCTTC	CASSPSLLGGNYGYTF
TRBV4-1	TRBJ1-4	15	-	-	TGCGCCAGCAGCCACCGACAGATCTCCAGCGAAAAACTGTTTTTT	CASSHRQISSEKLFF
TRBV5-1	TRBJ2-7	14	TRBD1	-	TGCGCCAGCAGCACCGGGACAGGGGGCTACGAGCAGTACTTC	CASSTGTGGYEQYF
TRBV19	TRBJ2-2	14	TRBD1	once	TGTGCCAGTAGTGGGCCACAGGGGACCGGGGAGCTGTTTTTT	CASSGPQGTGELFF
TRBV11-2	TRBJ1-1	12	-	-	TGTGCCAGCAGCAGAGGGGGAGATGGAGCTTTCTTT	CASSRGGDGAFF
TRBV4-1	TRBJ1-6	14	-	-	TGCGCCAGCAGCCAAATACAGGGAAGGTCACCCCTCCACTTT	CASSQIQGRSPLHF
TRBV5-1	TRBJ2-5	15	TRBD1	-	TGCGCCAGCAGCTTATTCCCACAGGGGGAGGAGACCCAGTACTTC	CASSLFPQGEETQYF
TRBV2	TRBJ1-2	13	-	-	TGTGCCACCTTGCTGGCCAGGGCTGCGGGCTACACCTTC	CATLLARAAGYTF
TRBV7-2	TRBJ2-5	14	-	-	TGTGCCAGCAGCCCAGGCCCTGACAAAGAGACCCAGTACTTC	CASSPGPDKETQYF
TRBV9	TRBJ2-4	12	-	-	TGTGCCAGCAGCGGGCTAGACGGGGTAGTGTACTTC	CASSGLDGVVYF
TRBV5-1	TRBJ2-7	15	TRBD2	-	TGCGCCAGCAGCTTCGCCGGGACTAGCGGGAGCGAGCAGTACTTC	CASSFAGTSGSEQYF
TRBV10-1	TRBJ1-2	15	TRBD1	-	TGCGCCAGCAGTGAGATAGACAGGGGGAACTATGGCTACACCTTC	CASSEIDRGNYGYTF